A few counts support the clone carrying this T cell receptor (beta chain). V was trimmed by 4 bases and J by 0 bases, leaving 13 bases between them. CDR3 size: 16 residues. CDR1 is SGHDN and CDR2 is FVKESK in the germline V gene. TCRdb keeps only in-frame clones here, not all; method: immunoSEQ multiplex PCR. This repertoire shows roughly 4,600 clones, roughly 80% found once; its top ten account for under 8.5%. The sample is drawn from a study of brain metastases from non-small cell lung cancer. J is TRBJ1-3 and V is TRBV14; tentative D call: TRBD1 (5 bases). The clonotype comes from a donor over 35 with non-small cell lung cancer. The sequenced sample was primary lung tumor tissue. For the CDR3, the DNA is TGTGCCAGCAGCCCCCAGGGCTTGGCCTCTGGAAACACCATATATTTT. As protein: CASSPQGLASGNTIYF.